Listed here are 21 T cell receptor beta chains from one sample, sequenced in a study of T cell repertoires in cytomegalovirus infection. TCRdb reanalysed the reads using MiXCR and keeps one entry per CDR3 protein. The table includes hundreds of thousands of distinct CDR3 sequences, about a tenth detected once. Input material: PBMCs. The receptors come from a human donor in good health (CMV status not recorded). Some clones in this sample may be carry-over from other donors' samples.

This clonotype has at least ten counts. The genes are TRBV15 and TRBJ2-1, with D uncertain. There are 13 residues in the CDR3. Germline V gene data show CDR1 as LNHNV and CDR2 as YYDKDF (reference sequence). V gave up 3 bases and J gave up 9 bases, with 12 bases separating them. CDR3 sequence (DNA): TGTGCCACCAGCAGCGGCGGCTTCGGTGAGCAGTTCTTC. Translating gives CATSSGGFGEQFF.

At least ten counts were recorded for this clonotype. The chain uses TRBV5-5 and TRBJ2-1; 7 bases line up with TRBD2. The CDR3 is 17 amino acids. Per germline, CDR1 SGHKS and CDR2 YYEKEE (reference sequence). V was clipped by 4 bases and J by 0 bases; unmatched bases: 10. The CDR3 DNA reads TGTGCCAGCAGCCCGACGACCCTAGCGGCCTCCTACAATGAGCAGTTCTTC. Its translation is CASSPTTLAASYNEQFF.

This clonotype showed up many times. The chain links TRBV2 to TRBJ2-7; D unresolved. Trimming removed 0 bases from V and 7 bases from J, with 4 bases in between. Per germline, CDR1 SNHLY and CDR2 FYNNEI. The CDR3 consists of 11 residues. In DNA, the CDR3 is TGTGCCAGCAGTGAAGCGAGAGAGCAGTACGTC. This translates into CASSEAREQYV.

Concerning this clonotype: This clone may be a read error of a much larger clone one base away. As the CDR3 is not closed by the conserved phenylalanine or tryptophan, this likely results from a read error. This chain connects TRBV7-2 to TRBJ2-1; the D gene is possibly TRBD1 (6 bases). Trimming pared 1 base from V and 7 bases from J, leaving 17 bases between. Germline lookup yields CDR1 SGHTA and CDR2 FQGNSA. The CDR3 is 16 residues long. Here the CDR3 DNA reads TGTGCCAGCAGCTTAGTCCCTGGGGGCTTTTCGAATGAGCAGTTCCTC. It specifies CASSLVPGGFSNEQFL.

This clonotype has more than one count but fewer than ten. The chain carries TRBV4-2 and TRBJ2-1; 9 bases are shared with TRBD1. The CDR3 contains 13 residues. Losses at the gene ends were 1 base for V and 16 bases for J; bases not matched to a gene: 8. Germline loops: CDR1 LGHNA, CDR2 YNFKEQ. CDR3 nucleotides: TGTGCCAGCAGCCAAGGGTCCGGGACAGGGAACTTCTTC. Its translation: CASSQGSGTGNFF.

The chain couples TRBV19 to TRBJ2-1; 8 nucleotides agree with TRBD2. Trimming removed 1 base from V and 8 bases from J; junction bases left unmatched: 13. This CDR3 is 17 amino acids long. Looked up from germline, CDR1 is LNHDA and CDR2 is SQIVND (reference sequence). As DNA, the CDR3 is TGTGCCAGTAGTATAGCCTTCCACGGGGGGGTTGTATATGAGCAGTTCTTC. Translated, it gives CASSIAFHGGVVYEQFF.

Concerning this clonotype: A read error may explain this, as a much larger clone is one base away. J is TRBJ1-6 and V is TRBV7-2, with TRBD1 matching over 7 bases. The CDR3 covers 16 residues. The V gene's germline CDR1 is SGHTA and CDR2 FQGNSA. The DNA for the CDR3 is TGTGCCAGCAGCTCTCAGGGACAGTCCTATAATTCACCCCACCACTTT. Its translation is CASSSQGQSYNSPHHF. Looking up the rest from reference TRBV7-2 and TRBJ1-6 gives the full variable domain: GAGVSQSPSNKVTEKGKDVELRCDPISGHTALYWYRQSLGQGLEFLIYFQGNSAPDKSGLPSDRFSAERTGGSVSTLTIQRTQQEDSAVYLCASSSQGQSYNSPHHFGNGTRLTVT.

This clonotype appeared many times. The chain recombines TRBV6-5 with TRBJ1-5; tentative D call: TRBD1 (5 bases). The length of the CDR3 is 15 residues. Germline V CDR1 and CDR2: MNHEY, SVGAGI. Deletions cut 3 bases from V and 4 bases from J, with 13 bases between. In nucleotides, the CDR3 is TGTGCCAGCAGTTATTCCGACAGATTAAATCAGCCCCAGCATTTT. Translated, it gives CASSYSDRLNQPQHF.

This clonotype was counted between two and nine times. This chain links TRBV12-3 or TRBV12-4 with TRBJ2-7; TRBD1 agrees at 7 bases. V was pared by 4 bases and J by 4 bases, with 4 bases of the junction left unmatched. CDR3 length equals 13 residues. As DNA, the CDR3 is TGTGCCAGCAGTTCGGGACAGAGATACGAGCAGTACGTC. Its protein product is CASSSGQRYEQYV.

This clonotype was counted ten times or more. The chain has TRBV28 and TRBJ2-1; tentative D call: TRBD1 (6 bases). The CDR3 consists of 15 residues. V was cut by 6 bases and J by 10 bases, with 22 bases left in between. CDR1 and CDR2 from the germline V gene are MDHEN and SYDVKM. CDR3 coding DNA: TGTGCCAGCAGCCCGACGGACGTGGGACAATGGGAGCAGTTCTTC. This gives the protein CASSPTDVGQWEQFF. The full variable domain, with the rest looked up from reference TRBV28 and TRBJ2-1, is DVKVTQSSRYLVKRTGEKVFLECVQDMDHENMFWYRQDPGLGLRLIYFSYDVKMKEKGDIPEGYSVSREKKERFSLILESASTNQTSMYLCASSPTDVGQWEQFFGPGTRLTVL.

At least ten counts were recorded for this clonotype. The rearrangement uses TRBV7-2 and TRBJ1-1; TRBD1 matches at 9 bases. The CDR3 is made up of 15 amino acids. The trim removed 1 base at V and 5 bases at J, leaving 5 bases unmatched. The germline gives CDR1 SGHTA, CDR2 FQGNSA. The CDR3 sequence is CASSLDRGRGTEAFF. DNA of the CDR3: TGTGCCAGCAGCTTAGACAGGGGGCGCGGAACTGAAGCTTTCTTT.

This clonotype was seen repeatedly, ten times or more. The chain couples TRBV6-2 or TRBV6-3 to TRBJ1-2, with 7 bases lining up with TRBD1. Trimming took 4 bases from V and 4 from J; bases not matched to a gene: 15. Germline V gives CDR1 MNHEY, CDR2 SVGEGT. This CDR3 contains 17 residues. CDR3 region: CASSSPREGARSYGYTF. Written as DNA, the CDR3 is TGTGCCAGCAGTTCACCCCGGGAGGGGGCGCGAAGCTATGGCTACACCTTC.

In this sample, this clonotype turned up many times. This sequence joins TRBV6-1 and TRBJ2-3; 9 bases agree with TRBD2. Germline CDR1 and CDR2: MNHNS and SASEGT. V lost 7 bases and J lost 1; bases outside the gene matches: 3. There are 14 residues in the CDR3. This CDR3 reads CASKIAGGTDTQYF. Here the CDR3 DNA reads TGTGCCAGCAAAATAGCGGGGGGCACAGATACGCAGTATTTT.

In this sample, this clonotype turned up many times. The chain joins TRBV28 to TRBJ2-1, with D perhaps matching TRBD2 (6 bases). Germline-derived CDR1 and CDR2 are MDHEN and SYDVKM. The CDR3 is 16 amino acids. With 7 bases removed from V and 4 bases from J, the gap between germline ends came to 20 bases. For the CDR3, the DNA is TGTGCCAGCATACCACCACCGGGACTTCCGTACAATGAGCAGTTCTTC. It codes for CASIPPPGLPYNEQFF.

J is TRBJ1-6 and V is TRBV20-1, with D hard to call. CDR1 DFQATT and CDR2 SNEGSKA come from the germline V gene (reference sequence). The length of the CDR3 is 13 residues. The V end was cut by 5 bases, the J end by 3 bases, with 8 bases between. In nucleotides, the CDR3 is TGCAGTGCTCCGACGGACTATAATTCACCCCTCCACTTT. It is translated as CSAPTDYNSPLHF.

The sample holds many counts of this clonotype. The J gene is TRBJ2-1, the V gene TRBV12-3 or TRBV12-4, with D tentatively TRBD2 (6 bases). Trimming took off 1 base at V and 4 bases at J, with 14 bases between the two ends. CDR3 length: 16 amino acids. This chain's CDR3 is CASSLVSGVIYNEQFF. In DNA, the CDR3 is TGTGCCAGCAGTTTAGTATCGGGGGTTATTTACAATGAGCAGTTCTTC.

This clonotype turned up a few times. This chain uses TRBV13 with TRBJ2-7; D not resolved. Germline CDR1 PRHDT, CDR2 FYEKMQ (reference sequence). Trimming left V 4 bases short and J 0 bases short, with 13 bases between. The CDR3 has 15 residues. The CDR3 nucleotides read TGTGCCAGCAGCTCTTCCGACCCGTACTCCTACGAGCAGTACGTC. Translation: CASSSSDPYSYEQYV.

CDR3 in DNA: TGTGCCAGCTCACCTGACAGGGTCAGCGAAAAACTGTTTTTT. This translates into CASSPDRVSEKLFF. The genes are TRBV18 and TRBJ1-4; 7 nucleotides align to TRBD1. The germline CDR1 and CDR2 sequences are KGHSH and LQKENI. Germline trimming cut 3 bases from V and 8 bases from J; bases unmatched to any gene: 6. The length of the CDR3 is 14 residues.

This clonotype was observed at least ten times. The chain couples TRBV7-6 to TRBJ1-2, with 9 bases matching TRBD1. Germline loops: CDR1 SGHVS, CDR2 FNYEAQ. CDR3 length: 15 residues. Trimming removed 5 bases from V and 4 bases from J; junction bases left unmatched: 8. The DNA for the CDR3 is TGTGCCAGCAGCGCAACCGGGACAGGGATCTATGGCTACACCTTC. It translates to CASSATGTGIYGYTF.

This clonotype was detected ten times or more. The V and J genes are TRBV19 and TRBJ2-4; maybe TRBD2 (6 bases). CDR3 length equals 17 residues. Germline V gene lookup returns CDR1 LNHDA and CDR2 SQIVND (reference sequence). The germline V and J ends were trimmed by 5 bases and 0 bases, with 17 bases remaining between them. CDR3 sequence reads: CASSPGDRLIAKNIQYF. CDR3 nucleotides: TGTGCCAGTAGTCCGGGAGACAGACTAATAGCCAAAAACATTCAGTACTTC.

This clonotype appeared many times. V and J are TRBV29-1 and TRBJ2-1, with D maybe TRBD2 (5 bases). The CDR3 extends over 14 amino acids. Looked up from germline, CDR1 is SQVTM and CDR2 is ANQGSEA. Trimming pared 7 bases from V and 8 bases from J, leaving 21 bases between. CDR3 bases: TGCAGCGACAGCCGGTCCGGGGAAGTTCATGAGCAGTTCTTC. Translated, it gives CSDSRSGEVHEQFF.